A selection of T cell receptor beta chains follows, all from one sample in a study of cytomegalovirus exposure and HLA in healthy donors. The method was immunoSEQ multiplex PCR; TCRdb's version includes in-frame clones alone and lacks a portion of them. The sample lists approximately 130,000 clones, 70% to 80% seen once, with 3.1% in the top ten. The specimen was PBMCs. The receptor source for this set is a man younger than 45 in good health and CMV-seronegative. CDR3s leave out the opening cysteine and the closing phenylalanine or tryptophan. The D gene is left open where the match is weak.

v_gene	d_gene	j_gene	CDR3aa
TRBV6-1	NA	TRBJ1-1	ASSQSPQANTEAF
TRBV16	NA	TRBJ1-1	ASSLHEVDTEAF
TRBV27	TRBD1	TRBJ2-2	ASSFQGAAGELF
TRBV28	TRBD1	TRBJ1-3	ASSFDRAGNTIY
TRBV6-6	TRBD2	TRBJ2-1	ASSSLAGGLYEQF
TRBV28	NA	TRBJ1-2	ASKAGGYT
TRBV7-3	TRBD1	TRBJ1-5	ASSLTLDREPNQPQH
TRBV6-5	TRBD1	TRBJ2-3	ASSGTGPRRSQY
TRBV30	TRBD1	TRBJ2-4	AYSQGDIQY
TRBV6-1	NA	TRBJ2-2	ASRLLQAAGELF